This T cell receptor (beta chain) came from a study of T cell responses to AZD1222 COVID-19 vaccine. Libraries were prepared by immunoSEQ multiplex PCR; TCRdb keeps only in-frame clonotypes and omits some of them. The repertoire holds about 88,000 clones, with roughly nine tenths as singletons. The sequencing here drew on peripheral blood, taken on day 0 of AZD1222 vaccination. The receptor was derived from an adult in good health.

In nucleotides, the CDR3 is TGTGCCAGCAGCGACAGGGTCGGGGACACTGAAGCTTTCTTT. The encoded protein is CASSDRVGDTEAFF. V gene TRBV5-4 combines with J gene TRBJ1-1; the match to TRBD1 covers 7 bases. The V gene end was trimmed by 4 bases and the J gene end by 3 bases; junction bases not matched to a gene: 6. Germline values: CDR1 SGHNT, CDR2 YYREEE (reference sequence). The CDR3 consists of 14 residues.